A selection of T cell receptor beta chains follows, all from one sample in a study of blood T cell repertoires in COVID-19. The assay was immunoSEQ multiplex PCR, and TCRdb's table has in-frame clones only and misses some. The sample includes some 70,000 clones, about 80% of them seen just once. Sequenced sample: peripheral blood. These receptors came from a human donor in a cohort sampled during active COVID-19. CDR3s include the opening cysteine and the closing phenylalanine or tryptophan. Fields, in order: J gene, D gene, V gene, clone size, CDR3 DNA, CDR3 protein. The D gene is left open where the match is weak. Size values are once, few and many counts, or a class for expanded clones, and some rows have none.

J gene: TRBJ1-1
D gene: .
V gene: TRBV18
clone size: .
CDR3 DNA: TGTGCCAGCTCACCACCCACGGCCGGGGTCCTGAACACTGAAGCTTTCTTT
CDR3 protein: CASSPPTAGVLNTEAFF

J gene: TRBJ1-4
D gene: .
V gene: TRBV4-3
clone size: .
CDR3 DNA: TGCGCCAGCAGCCAAGATGGAGGGAGAGGTGAAAAACTGTTTTTT
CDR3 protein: CASSQDGGRGEKLFF

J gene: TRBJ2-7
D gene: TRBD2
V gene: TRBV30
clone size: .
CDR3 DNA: TGTGCCGCAAGCGGGGGAACGTGGGAGCAGTACTTC
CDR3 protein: CAASGGTWEQYF

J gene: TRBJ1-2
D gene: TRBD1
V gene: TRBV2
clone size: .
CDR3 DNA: TGTGCCAGCAGTTCGACAGGGGTAGGCTACACCTTC
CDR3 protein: CASSSTGVGYTF

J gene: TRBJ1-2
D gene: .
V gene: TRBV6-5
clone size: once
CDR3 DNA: TGTGCCAGCACTAATAGGGGCAATCGTGGCTACACCTTC
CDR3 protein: CASTNRGNRGYTF

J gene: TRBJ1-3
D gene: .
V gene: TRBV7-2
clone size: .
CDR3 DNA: TGTGCCAGCAGCTTAGGTAGCTCTGGAAACACCATATATTTT
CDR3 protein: CASSLGSSGNTIYF

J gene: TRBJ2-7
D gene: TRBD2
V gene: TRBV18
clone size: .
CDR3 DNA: TGTGCCAGCTCACCGGGGTTGTCGCCTAGCGGGGAAAGCTACGAGCAGTACTTC
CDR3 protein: CASSPGLSPSGESYEQYF

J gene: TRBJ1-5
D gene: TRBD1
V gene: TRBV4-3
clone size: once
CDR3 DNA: TGCGCCAGCAGCCAGTACCGCGGAGGGACAGGCAGCAATCAGCCCCAGCATTTT
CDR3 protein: CASSQYRGGTGSNQPQHF

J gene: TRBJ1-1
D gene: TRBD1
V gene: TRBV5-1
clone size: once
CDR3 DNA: TGCGCCAGCAGCCCACAGGGGGGGAACACTGAAGCTTTCTTT
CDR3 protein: CASSPQGGNTEAFF

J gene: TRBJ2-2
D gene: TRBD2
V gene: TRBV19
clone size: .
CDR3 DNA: TGTGCCAGTAGTACCGGACTAGCGGGAGTCACCGGGGAGCTGTTTTTT
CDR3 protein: CASSTGLAGVTGELFF

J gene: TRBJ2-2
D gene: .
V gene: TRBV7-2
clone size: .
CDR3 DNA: TGTGCCAGCAGCCCCGTGCGTTCCGGGGAGCTGTTTTTT
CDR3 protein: CASSPVRSGELFF

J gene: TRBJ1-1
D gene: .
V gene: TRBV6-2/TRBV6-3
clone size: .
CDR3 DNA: TGTGCCAGCAGTTACCCCCCGACAGTGAACACTGAAGCTTTCTTT
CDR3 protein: CASSYPPTVNTEAFF

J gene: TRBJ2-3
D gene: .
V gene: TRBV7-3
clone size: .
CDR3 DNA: TGTGCCAGCAGCAGATTTCCTAGCGCCGGGATGGATACGCAGTATTTT
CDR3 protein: CASSRFPSAGMDTQYF

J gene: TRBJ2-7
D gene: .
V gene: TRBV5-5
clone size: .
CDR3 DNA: TGTGCCAGCAGCGCCGACAGGTACGAGCAGTACTTC
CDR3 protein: CASSADRYEQYF

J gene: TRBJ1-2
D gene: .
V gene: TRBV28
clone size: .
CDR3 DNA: TGTGCCAGCAGTCTAGGGCCAGGGTATGGCTACACCTTC
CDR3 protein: CASSLGPGYGYTF

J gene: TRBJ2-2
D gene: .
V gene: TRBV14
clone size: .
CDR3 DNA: TGTGCCAGCAGCCAAGTGGGGACTGTAAACACCGGGGAGCTGTTTTTT
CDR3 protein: CASSQVGTVNTGELFF

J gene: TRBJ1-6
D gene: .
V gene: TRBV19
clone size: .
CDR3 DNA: TGTGCCAGTAGTACGGGACAATATTCACCCCTCCACTTT
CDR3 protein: CASSTGQYSPLHF

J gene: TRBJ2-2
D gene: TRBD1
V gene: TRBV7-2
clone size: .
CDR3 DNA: TGTGCCAGCAGTTCACCGGGACAGCCCAAAGGGGGGGAGCTGTTTTTT
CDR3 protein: CASSSPGQPKGGELFF

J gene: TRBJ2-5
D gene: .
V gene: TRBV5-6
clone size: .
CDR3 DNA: TGTGCCAGCAGCTTGGTGGGGCTAGAGACCCAGTACTTC
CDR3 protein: CASSLVGLETQYF

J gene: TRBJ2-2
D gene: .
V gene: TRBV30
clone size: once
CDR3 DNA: TGTGCCTGGAGCCTTGGGCAGAAGAACACCGGGGAGCTGTTTTTT
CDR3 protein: CAWSLGQKNTGELFF

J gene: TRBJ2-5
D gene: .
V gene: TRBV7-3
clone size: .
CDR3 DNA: TGTGCCAGCAGCTTACGGTCAGGGGAGGGGACCCAGTACTTC
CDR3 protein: CASSLRSGEGTQYF

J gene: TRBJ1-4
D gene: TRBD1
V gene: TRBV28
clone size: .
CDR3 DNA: TGTGCCAGCAGTTTCCAGGGGGACAGTGAAAAACTGTTTTTT
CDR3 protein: CASSFQGDSEKLFF

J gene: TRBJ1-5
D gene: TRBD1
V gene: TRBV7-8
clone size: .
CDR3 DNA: TGTGCCAGCAGCTTAGCAGGGGGCTATCAGCCCCAGCATTTT
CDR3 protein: CASSLAGGYQPQHF

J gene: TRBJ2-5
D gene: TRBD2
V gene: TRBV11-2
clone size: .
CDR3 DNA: TGTGCCAGCAGCTTACGGGACGGGAGGGAGACCCAGTACTTC
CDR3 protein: CASSLRDGRETQYF

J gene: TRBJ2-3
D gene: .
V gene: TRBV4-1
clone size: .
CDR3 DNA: TGCGCCAGCAGCCAAGAGGCCAGGATGGATACGCAGTATTTT
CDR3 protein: CASSQEARMDTQYF

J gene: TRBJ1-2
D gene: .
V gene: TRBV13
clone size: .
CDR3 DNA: TGTGCCAGCAGTGCAGGGTACTATGGCTACACCTTC
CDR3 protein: CASSAGYYGYTF

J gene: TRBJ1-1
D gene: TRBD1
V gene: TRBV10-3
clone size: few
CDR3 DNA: TGTGCCATCAGACCGGGACAGAGGGCCTCAGATCCTCGTGGCAACACTGAAGCTTTCTTT
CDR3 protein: CAIRPGQRASDPRGNTEAFF

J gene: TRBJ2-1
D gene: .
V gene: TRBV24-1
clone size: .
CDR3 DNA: TGTGCCACCAGTGCCGGGGGCTCCTACAATGAGCAGTTCTTC
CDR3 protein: CATSAGGSYNEQFF

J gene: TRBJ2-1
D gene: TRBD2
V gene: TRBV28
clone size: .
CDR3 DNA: TGTGCCAGCAGTTTGGGGGCGGGGGGAAGTTTCTTC
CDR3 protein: CASSLGAGGSFF

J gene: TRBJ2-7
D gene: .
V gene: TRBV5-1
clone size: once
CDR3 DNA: TGCGCCAGCAGCTCTATCAGGGGGGCTCAGAACGAGCAGTACTTC
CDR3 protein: CASSSIRGAQNEQYF

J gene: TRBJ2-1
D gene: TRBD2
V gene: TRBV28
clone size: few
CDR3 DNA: TGTGCCAGCAGTCCTAACTATAGCGGGGGGCTCGATGAGCAGTTCTTC
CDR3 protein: CASSPNYSGGLDEQFF

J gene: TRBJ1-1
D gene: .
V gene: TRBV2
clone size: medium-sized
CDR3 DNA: TGTGCCGGACAAGGCAGCCCAAAGGTAACTGAAGCTTTCTTT
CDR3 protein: CAGQGSPKVTEAFF

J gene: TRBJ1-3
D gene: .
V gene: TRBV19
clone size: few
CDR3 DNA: TGTGCCAGTAGGATCACCGGGACTCCAAGAAACACCATATATTTT
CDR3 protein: CASRITGTPRNTIYF

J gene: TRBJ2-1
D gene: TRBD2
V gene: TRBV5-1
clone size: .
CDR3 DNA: TGCGCCAGCAGCTTTAGCGGGACAAGGGGTGAGCAGTTCTTC
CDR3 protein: CASSFSGTRGEQFF

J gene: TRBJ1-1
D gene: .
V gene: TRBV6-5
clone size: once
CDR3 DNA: TGTGCCAGCAGCTATACAGGGAGGGACACTGAAGCTTTCTTT
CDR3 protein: CASSYTGRDTEAFF

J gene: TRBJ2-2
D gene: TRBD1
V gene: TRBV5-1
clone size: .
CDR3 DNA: TGCGCCAGCAGCTTGGAAGTTACAGGGGCCACCGGGGAGCTGTTTTTT
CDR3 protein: CASSLEVTGATGELFF

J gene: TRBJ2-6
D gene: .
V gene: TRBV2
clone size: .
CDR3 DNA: TGTGCCAGCAGCCGAAACGGGGTTCTTGGGGCCAACGTCCTGACTTTC
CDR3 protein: CASSRNGVLGANVLTF

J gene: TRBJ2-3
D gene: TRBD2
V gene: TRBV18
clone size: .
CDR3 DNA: TGTGCCAGCTCACAAAGACTAGCGGAAGATACGCAGTATTTT
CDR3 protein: CASSQRLAEDTQYF

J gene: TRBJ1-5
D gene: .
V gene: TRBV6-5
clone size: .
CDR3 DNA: TGTGCCAGCAGTTCGGGGGGTGGGAATAGCAATCAGCCCCAGCATTTT
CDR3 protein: CASSSGGGNSNQPQHF

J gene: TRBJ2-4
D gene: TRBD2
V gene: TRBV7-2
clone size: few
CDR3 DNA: TGTGCCAGCAGCTCAGGGGTAAGCGGGAGAGACATTCAGTACTTC
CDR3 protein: CASSSGVSGRDIQYF

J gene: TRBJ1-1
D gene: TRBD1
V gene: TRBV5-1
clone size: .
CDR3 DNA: TGCGCCAGCAGCCCGGTAGGGACAGGGCTGAACACTGAAGCTTTCTTT
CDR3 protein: CASSPVGTGLNTEAFF

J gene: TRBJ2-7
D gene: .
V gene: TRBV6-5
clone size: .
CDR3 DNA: TGTGCCAGCAGGACACCCTCCTACGAGCAGTACTTC
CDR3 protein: CASRTPSYEQYF

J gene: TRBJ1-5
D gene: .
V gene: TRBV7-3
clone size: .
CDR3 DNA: TGTGCCAGCAGCTTAACCCAGAATCAGCCCCAGCATTTT
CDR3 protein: CASSLTQNQPQHF

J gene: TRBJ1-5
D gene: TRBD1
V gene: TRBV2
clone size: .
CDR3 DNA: TGTGCCAGCAGAACAGGGACAGGGAGGCAGCCCCAGCATTTT
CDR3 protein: CASRTGTGRQPQHF